The rows below give T cell receptor beta chains drawn from one sample of a study of cytomegalovirus exposure and HLA in healthy donors. Clones were sequenced by immunoSEQ multiplex PCR, and TCRdb holds only the in-frame ones, with some missing. This table has over 150,000 clones, 85% to 90% appearing once. Sequencing used PBMCs. Receptor source: a young woman in good health and CMV-seronegative. Each CDR3 is given with its conserved first and last residue.

v_call | cdr3_aa
TRBV2 | CASSESGPYGYTF
TRBV6-6 | CASSSPWTEDPYEQYF
TRBV27 | CASSLGQGAYEQYF
TRBV5-4 | CASSYRFGETQYF
TRBV18 | CASSPLAAGGNLYNEQFF
TRBV7-9 | CASSLGERELFF
TRBV6-1 | CASSEDARFAQFYGYTF
TRBV7-2 | CASSPYPGPMETQYF
TRBV28 | CASSSPSSGRETYEQYF
TRBV10-3 | CAIWDREGSPLHF
TRBV27 | CASSPPFRGASPDTQYF
TRBV5-1 | CASSLAGQNYEQYF
TRBV7-6 | CASSLASASYNEQFF
TRBV6-1 | CASSEPGGDAYEQYF
TRBV6-4 | CASVRGPYHSYNEQFF
TRBV9 | CASSEQMVGGETQYF
TRBV9 | CASSVGGPAFPREQFF
TRBV6-5 | CASSSTGQVMKTQYF
TRBV7-8 | CASSFLTGTPEAFF
TRBV7-2 | CASSPGQIPYGYTF
TRBV6-5 | CASSTTLSTGELFF
TRBV4-1 | CASSQSIAGDTQYF
TRBV27 | CASSPGGTGHQPQHF